This section outlines one T cell receptor (beta chain) sequence together with its context. This CDR3 comprises 15 residues. Germline loops: CDR1 SQVTM, CDR2 ANQGSEA. The ends lost 7 bases at V and 9 bases at J; junction bases unmatched: 18. The data derive from a study of blood T cell repertoires in COVID-19. Only in-frame clones appear in the TCRdb table, and some are missing; sequencing was by immunoSEQ multiplex PCR. The table lists 50,000 or so clones, over 75% of them singletons. The sample consisted of peripheral blood. The chain employs TRBV29-1 and TRBJ2-1; 7 bases fit TRBD1. This clonotype was obtained from a middle-aged man with active COVID-19. The CDR3 nucleotides read TGCAGCGCGCCGCTGGGACAGCCTTTTACGGGTGAGCAGTTCTTC. As protein: CSAPLGQPFTGEQFF.